Given below is one T cell receptor beta chain in context. Its target is not known. This record belongs to a study of regulatory T cells in long-lasting Graves disease. V trimming: 8 bases; J trimming: 6 bases; junction bases outside the gene matches: 7. The CDR3 loop spans 13 amino acids. The V gene's germline CDR1 is MNHNS and CDR2 SASEGT. Study-wide results and caveats: TRBV28, TRBJ1-2 and TRBJ2-5 were segments that persistent disease favored. Study of thyroid tissue was not done, with only peripheral blood studied.

Relying on iRepertoire HTBI primers and Arm-PCR of CDR3 regions, the team built TCR beta libraries. TCRdb redid the calling of the multiplex PCR reads with MiXCR, one entry per CDR3 protein. This sample has approximately 440,000 distinct CDR3 sequences, with roughly 17% found just once. Time point meaning: newly diagnosed GD, antithyroid drugs for less than 3 months. PBMC-extracted RNA yielded the TCR library. The EDTA tubes were filled with about 9 milliliters of drawn peripheral blood. This same sample was also part of a study on T cells in Graves' hyperthyroidism and ophthalmopathy. That report notes: The primer set for the first-round RT-PCR of the TCR CDR3 was HTBI.

The genes are TRBV6-1 and TRBJ1-2, with TRBD1 matching over 9 bases. The sample was peripheral blood mononuclear cells (PBMCs), taken at new diagnosis, from a patient treated with antithyroid drugs. This sequence originates from a man in his forties with Graves disease. The CDR3 nucleotides read TGTGCCAGCCTCAGGACAGGGGCTAATGGCTACACCTTC. Its translation is CASLRTGANGYTF.